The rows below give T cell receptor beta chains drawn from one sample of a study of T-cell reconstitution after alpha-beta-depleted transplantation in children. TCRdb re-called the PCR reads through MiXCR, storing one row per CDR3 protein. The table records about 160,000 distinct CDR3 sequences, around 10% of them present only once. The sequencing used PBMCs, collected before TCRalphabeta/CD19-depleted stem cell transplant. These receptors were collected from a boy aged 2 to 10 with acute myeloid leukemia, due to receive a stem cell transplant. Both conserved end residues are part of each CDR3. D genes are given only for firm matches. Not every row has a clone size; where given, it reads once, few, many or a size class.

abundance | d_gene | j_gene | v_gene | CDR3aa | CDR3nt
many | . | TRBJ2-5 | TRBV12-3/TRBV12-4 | CASRYHQETQYF | TGTGCCAGCAGATACCATCAAGAGACCCAGTACTTC
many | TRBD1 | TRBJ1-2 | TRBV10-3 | CAISEGGLYGYTF | TGTGCCATCAGTGAAGGGGGCCTCTATGGCTACACCTTC
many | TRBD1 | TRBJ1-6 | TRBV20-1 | CSARDLTGKEPDSPLHF | TGCAGTGCTAGAGACCTGACAGGGAAAGAGCCCGATTCACCCCTCCACTTT
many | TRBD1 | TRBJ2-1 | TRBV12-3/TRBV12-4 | CASSDRGLNNEQFF | TGTGCCAGCAGCGACAGGGGTCTGAACAATGAGCAGTTCTTC
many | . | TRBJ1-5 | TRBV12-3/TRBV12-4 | CASGPFSNQPQHF | TGTGCCAGCGGTCCGTTTAGCAATCAGCCCCAGCATTTT
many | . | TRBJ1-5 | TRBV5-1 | CASSMGESYSNQPQHF | TGCGCCAGCAGCATGGGAGAGAGTTATAGCAATCAGCCCCAGCATTTT
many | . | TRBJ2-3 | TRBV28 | CASSLVTGDTQYF | TGTGCCAGCAGTTTAGTGACGGGAGATACGCAGTATTTT
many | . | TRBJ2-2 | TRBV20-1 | CSARDLDTKNTGELFF | TGCAGTGCTAGAGATCTGGACACGAAAAACACCGGGGAGCTGTTTTTT
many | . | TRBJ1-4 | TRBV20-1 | CSARGENEKLFF | TGCAGTGCTAGGGGGGAGAATGAAAAACTGTTTTTT
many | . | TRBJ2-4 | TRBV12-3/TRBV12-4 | CAIEAKNIQYF | TGTGCCATAGAAGCCAAAAACATTCAGTACTTC
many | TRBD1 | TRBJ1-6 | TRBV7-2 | CASSPTWTGPSPLHF | TGTGCCAGCAGCCCTACCTGGACAGGGCCTTCACCCCTCCACTTT
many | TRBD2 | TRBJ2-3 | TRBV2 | CASSEVGAAGGDTQYF | TGTGCCAGCAGTGAGGTGGGCGCGGCGGGAGGGGATACGCAGTATTTT
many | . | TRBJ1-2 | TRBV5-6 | CASSLDANYGYTF | TGTGCCAGCAGCTTGGATGCGAACTATGGCTACACCTTC
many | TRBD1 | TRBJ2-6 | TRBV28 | CASSLWRQGPSGANVLTF | TGTGCCAGCAGTTTATGGAGACAGGGACCTTCTGGGGCCAACGTCCTGACTTTC
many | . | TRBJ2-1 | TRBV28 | CASSPPRGSYNEQFF | TGTGCCAGCAGTCCTCCTCGTGGGTCCTACAATGAGCAGTTCTTC
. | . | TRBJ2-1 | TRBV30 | CAWSGHDYNEQFF | TGTGCCTGGAGTGGACATGACTACAATGAGCAGTTCTTC
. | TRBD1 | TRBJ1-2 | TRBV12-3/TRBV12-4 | CASSRGQNYAYTF | TGTGCCAGCAGCCGGGGACAGAACTATGCCTACACCTTC
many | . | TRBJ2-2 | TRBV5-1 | CASSLEAVRVGELFF | TGCGCCAGCAGCTTGGAGGCAGTCCGGGTCGGGGAGCTGTTTTTT
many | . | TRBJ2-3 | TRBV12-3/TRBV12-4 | CASSFWGSDTQYF | TGTGCCAGCAGTTTCTGGGGGTCAGATACGCAGTATTTT
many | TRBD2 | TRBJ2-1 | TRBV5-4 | CASSSTSVAEQFF | TGTGCCAGCAGCTCGACTAGCGTCGCTGAGCAGTTCTTC